Shown below are 17 T cell receptor beta chains from a single sample sequenced in a study of Graves' ophthalmopathy and Graves' hyperthyroidism. RNA transcripts were the template, and TCR beta CDR3 regions were amplified from them. HTBI primers served in a first-round RT-PCR, which a second-round multiplex PCR followed. One entry per CDR3 protein results from TCRdb running MiXCR on the multiplex PCR reads. The data contain about 740,000 distinct CDR3 sequences, about 44% of them seen just once; the ten biggest clones take up 40% to 45%. The sequenced sample was peripheral blood. The origin of the receptors is an adult man with Graves' ophthalmopathy.

The V and J genes are TRBV15 and TRBJ1-6, with 8 bases identical to TRBD1. Germline V gene data show CDR1 as LNHNV and CDR2 as YYDKDF (reference sequence). The CDR3 length is 15 residues. The V gene end was trimmed by 1 base and the J gene end by 9 bases; junction bases not matched to a gene: 5. CDR3 protein: CATSRGTGTPSPLHF. DNA for the CDR3: TGTGCCACCAGCAGAGGGACAGGGACTCCTTCACCCCTCCACTTT.

V gene TRBV13 combines with J gene TRBJ2-5; D call uncertain. V lost 5 bases and J lost 3, with 13 bases in between. There are 14 residues in the CDR3. Germline assignment: CDR1 PRHDT and CDR2 FYEKMQ (reference sequence). For the CDR3, the DNA is TGTGCCAGCAGCGTCACCGGGCCTAAAGAGACCCAGTACTTC. Translation gives CASSVTGPKETQYF.

The sample holds many counts of this clonotype. This rearrangement joins TRBV24-1 to TRBJ1-5; possibly TRBD1 for D (6 bases). The germline V and J ends were trimmed by 11 bases and 7 bases, with 20 bases remaining between them. This CDR3 region has 14 residues. Germline-derived CDR1 and CDR2 are KGHDR and SFDVKD. CDR3 loop: CASSTSQGYQPQHF. The CDR3 DNA reads TGTGCCAGCAGCACCTCACAGGGATACCAGCCCCAGCATTTT.

At least ten counts were recorded for this clonotype. Here the CDR3 reads CASSERAESSPLHF. The CDR3 bases are TGTGCCAGCAGTGAACGAGCAGAATCTTCACCCCTCCACTTT. The chain recombines TRBV2 with TRBJ1-6; D call uncertain. The germline V gene encodes CDR1 SNHLY and CDR2 FYNNEI. This CDR3 has 14 residues. Trimming cost V 2 bases and J 9 bases, with 11 bases left between them. The full variable domain, completed using reference TRBV2 and TRBJ1-6, is EPEVTQTPSHQVTQMGQEVILRCVPISNHLYFYWYRQILGQKVEFLVSFYNNEISEKSEIFDDQFSVERPDGSNFTLKIRSTKLEDSAMYFCASSERAESSPLHFGNGTRLTVT.

This clonotype was seen a few times. V is TRBV7-2 and J is TRBJ2-5, with D tentatively TRBD1 (7 bases). The length of the CDR3 is 16 residues. The germline V gene encodes CDR1 SGHTA and CDR2 FQGNSA. Trimming took 5 bases from V and 0 from J, leaving 16 bases between them. The CDR3 nucleotides are TGTGCCAGCAGCAAACCCGCGGGACAGTACCAAGAGACCCAGTACTTC. Protein sequence: CASSKPAGQYQETQYF.

This clonotype was found many times. This chain links TRBV9 with TRBJ1-6; D is unclear. Trimming took off 0 bases at V and 7 bases at J, with 8 bases between the two ends. The CDR3 has 14 residues. Germline V gene sequence: CDR1 SGDLS, CDR2 YYNGEE. As DNA, the CDR3 is TGTGCCAGCAGCGTAGAAACTGCGAATTCACCCCTCCACTTT. Its protein product is CASSVETANSPLHF. Full variable domain (missing parts from reference TRBV9 and TRBJ1-6): DSGVTQTPKHLITATGQRVTLRCSPRSGDLSVYWYQQSLDQGLQFLIQYYNGEERAKGNILERFSAQQFPDLHSELNLSSLELGDSALYFCASSVETANSPLHFGNGTRLTVT.

V and J are TRBV20-1 and TRBJ2-7; 7 bases align to TRBD1. The trim removed 4 bases at V and 2 bases at J, leaving 5 bases unmatched. This CDR3 spans 13 amino acids. CDR1 is DFQATT, CDR2 SNEGSKA, per germline (reference sequence). The CDR3 sequence is CSATQGVPYEQYF. The CDR3 DNA reads as TGCAGTGCTACGCAGGGGGTTCCCTACGAGCAGTACTTC.

The chain uses TRBV25-1 and TRBJ2-7, with D possibly called TRBD1 or TRBD2 (6 bases each). The V and J ends lost 11 bases and 0 bases respectively, with 11 bases between them. This CDR3 has 12 residues. The germline gives CDR1 MGHDK, CDR2 SYGVNS. The CDR3 DNA is TGTGCCTGGAGGGGGGACTCCTACGAGCAGTACTTC. Amino acid sequence: CAWRGDSYEQYF.

This chain joins TRBV7-2 and TRBJ1-4; D might be TRBD1 (6 bases). The V end lost 3 bases, the J end lost 10 bases, and 27 bases lay between the germline ends. The germline gives CDR1 SGHTA, CDR2 FQGNSA. The CDR3 runs 18 residues. CDR3 protein: CASSFSRDIGAIGGKLFF. The CDR3 DNA is TGTGCCAGCAGCTTTTCCCGGGACATAGGGGCTATCGGAGGAAAACTGTTTTTT.

The count of this clonotype is one. This may be a read error, as it is one base from a much larger clone. This sequence joins TRBV10-3 and TRBJ2-5; no reliable D call. Germline values: CDR1 ENHRY, CDR2 SYGVKD. This CDR3 is 14 amino acids long. CDR3 DNA: TGTGCCGTCAGTGAGTCGGCGAGTGACGAGACCCAGTACTTC. Its translation: CAVSESASDETQYF.

In this sample, this clonotype turned up a few times. The chain joins TRBV24-1 to TRBJ1-5; 9 positions agree with TRBD1. The germline CDR1 and CDR2 sequences are KGHDR and SFDVKD. CDR3 length equals 16 residues. V gave up 1 base and J gave up 11 bases; unmatched junction bases: 11. The CDR3 DNA reads TGTGCCACCAGTGATTTCCGGGACAGGGTCGGAGAGACCCAGCATTTT. As protein: CATSDFRDRVGETQHF.

This clonotype turned up a few times. The chain carries TRBV28 and TRBJ1-1; TRBD1 is a possible D gene (5 bases). Trimming removed 3 bases at V and 9 bases at J, with 11 bases between. This CDR3 contains 12 residues. The V gene's germline CDR1 is MDHEN and CDR2 SYDVKM. The CDR3 reads CASSFHEGKAFF. The DNA for the CDR3 is TGTGCCAGCAGTTTCCACGAGGGGAAAGCTTTCTTT.

This clonotype was found many times. CDR3 DNA: TGTGCCAGCAGCTTGGCGGGAGAGACTGAAGCTTTCTTT. Amino acid sequence: CASSLAGETEAFF. The gene calls are TRBV7-2 and TRBJ1-1, with D uncertain. The CDR3 is 13 residues long. Germline values: CDR1 SGHTA, CDR2 FQGNSA. Trimming left V 3 bases short and J 5 bases short, with 10 bases between.

In its sample, this clonotype was seen a few times. V usage is TRBV15 and J usage is TRBJ2-5; D is undetermined. Germline CDR1 reads LNHNV; CDR2 reads YYDKDF (reference sequence). Deletions cut 3 bases from V and 5 bases from J, with 7 bases between. This CDR3 has 12 amino acids. The CDR3 DNA follows: TGTGCCACCAGCAGCGTCGGGGAGACCCAGTACTTC. Its translation: CATSSVGETQYF.

This chain joins TRBV2 and TRBJ1-2; TRBD1 matches at 7 bases. Trimming cost V 6 bases and J 8 bases; bases outside gene matches: 15. The CDR3 extends over 15 amino acids. CDR1 is SNHLY, CDR2 FYNNEI, per germline. The CDR3 protein is CASRHSRQGVVGYTF. Here the CDR3 DNA reads TGTGCCAGCAGACATTCAAGACAGGGAGTAGTGGGCTACACCTTC.

The chain joins TRBV15 to TRBJ2-7, with 8 bases that match TRBD1. CDR1 and CDR2 (germline): LNHNV, YYDKDF (reference sequence). The CDR3 sequence is 15 residues long. V gave up 4 bases and J gave up 7 bases; unmatched junction bases: 12. CDR3 residues: CATSKMETGGREQYF. The CDR3 DNA follows: TGTGCCACCAGCAAAATGGAAACAGGGGGGAGGGAGCAGTACTTC.

The chain uses TRBV15 and TRBJ2-3; D not resolved. Germline V gene sequence: CDR1 LNHNV, CDR2 YYDKDF (reference sequence). V was cut by 6 bases and J by 0 bases, with 13 bases left in between. The CDR3 length is 15 residues. The CDR3 DNA follows: TGTGCCACCAGTTTGTACCGGCAAAGCACAGATACGCAGTATTTT. Its translation is CATSLYRQSTDTQYF.